One and the same sample provided the 30 T cell receptor beta chains below, sequenced in a study of T-cell memory formation after mild COVID-19. One entry per CDR3 protein, called by TCRdb with MiXCR from the 5' RACE reads. This sample has fewer than 300,000 distinct CDR3 sequences, with roughly a sixth found just once. Sequenced input: PBMCs or a T cell subset sorted from them (not recorded which). These receptors were collected from a man in his late teens or twenties who had mild COVID-19 (a few samples of this study predate the infection). Cell type and time point are not known.

This rearrangement joins TRBV7-2 to TRBJ1-2; D gene uncertain. In germline, CDR1 is SGHTA, CDR2 FQGNSA. This CDR3 is 12 amino acids long. Trimming took off 5 bases at V and 5 bases at J, with 9 bases between the two ends. The CDR3 is CASSPQTYGYTF. CDR3 in DNA: TGTGCCAGCAGCCCCCAGACTTATGGCTACACCTTC.

This clonotype was observed at least ten times. This sequence joins TRBV28 and TRBJ2-2, with TRBD1 identical over 7 bases. This CDR3 spans 15 amino acids. Germline V gives CDR1 MDHEN, CDR2 SYDVKM. V was pared by 6 bases and J by 4 bases, with 8 bases of the junction left unmatched. DNA of the CDR3: TGTGCCAGCAGGCCCGGGACAGTAACCACCGGGGAGCTGTTTTTT. Protein sequence: CASRPGTVTTGELFF.

This clonotype was seen a handful of times. The chain is built from TRBV7-2 and TRBJ2-5, with 7 bases identical to TRBD1. The V gene end was trimmed by 1 base and the J gene end by 4 bases; junction bases not matched to a gene: 6. Per germline, CDR1 SGHTA and CDR2 FQGNSA. The CDR3 covers 15 residues. Here the CDR3 reads CASSLGGAGGETQYF. The CDR3 DNA reads as TGTGCCAGCAGCTTAGGTGGGGCAGGGGGAGAGACCCAGTACTTC.

This clonotype was counted between two and nine times. The CDR3 spells CATIKAGVETQYF. The CDR3 bases are TGTGCCACCATTAAGGCGGGTGTCGAGACCCAGTACTTC. The chain recombines TRBV6-5 with TRBJ2-5, with D possibly matching TRBD2 (5 bases). Germline V gene sequence: CDR1 MNHEY, CDR2 SVGAGI. The V gene lost 10 bases and the J gene lost 5 bases, with 17 bases spanning the gap. The CDR3 has 13 amino acids.

The rearrangement links TRBV11-3 to TRBJ2-1; D remains ambiguous. Germline CDR1 and CDR2: SGHNT and YENEEA. CDR3 length: 13 residues. Between the trimmed V and J ends, which lost 4 bases and 1 base, there was a span of 5 bases. The CDR3 DNA reads TGTGCCAGCAGCTATACTTCCTACAATGAGCAGTTCTTC. Translation: CASSYTSYNEQFF. Full variable domain (rest looked up from reference TRBV11-3 and TRBJ2-1): EAGVVQSPRYKIIEKKQPVAFWCNPISGHNTLYWYLQNLGQGPELLIRYENEEAVDDSQLPKDRFSAERLKGVDSTLKIQPAELGDSAVYLCASSYTSYNEQFFGPGTRLTVL.

J is TRBJ2-7 and V is TRBV18; TRBD1 aligns across 7 bases. The J segment lost 5 bases and the V segment lost 4 bases, leaving 11 bases of the junction unmatched. CDR1 and CDR2 (germline): KGHSH, LQKENI. The CDR3 is 15 residues long. The CDR3 protein is CASSRTQGQGDEQYF. The CDR3 coding sequence is TGTGCCAGCTCACGCACACAGGGGCAAGGGGACGAGCAGTACTTC.

This clonotype appeared a few times. This chain links TRBV6-6 with TRBJ2-7; D is undetermined. The CDR3 extends over 12 amino acids. Trimming took off 0 bases at V and 3 bases at J, with 3 bases between the two ends. Germline loops: CDR1 MNHNY, CDR2 SVGAGI (reference sequence). In DNA, the CDR3 is TGTGCCAGCAGTTACTCGGTCTACGAGCAGTACGTC. The encoded protein is CASSYSVYEQYV.

This clonotype has at least ten counts. The V and J genes are TRBV29-1 and TRBJ2-5; no clear D gene. The length of the CDR3 is 13 residues. The V and J ends lost 4 bases and 5 bases respectively, with 14 bases between them. Per the germline V gene, CDR1 is SQVTM and CDR2 is ANQGSEA. The CDR3 DNA reads TGCAGCGTTGCCCCCTCTGCGAGGGAGACCCAGTACTTC. As protein: CSVAPSARETQYF.

The V and J genes are TRBV6-2 or TRBV6-3 and TRBJ1-5; D is ambiguous. Looked up from germline, CDR1 is MNHEY and CDR2 is SVGEGT. V lost 5 bases and J lost 0, with 5 bases in between. The length of the CDR3 is 13 residues. Here the CDR3 DNA reads TGTGCCAGCAGTATTAGTAGCAATCAGCCCCAGCATTTT. This codes for CASSISSNQPQHF.

This clonotype has just a few counts. The rearrangement joins TRBV4-2 to TRBJ1-1; maybe TRBD1 (5 bases). The CDR3 sequence is 14 residues long. The ends were cut back, 5 bases at V and 3 bases at J, with 13 bases in the middle. Germline values: CDR1 LGHNA, CDR2 YNFKEQ. The CDR3: CASSKSGGDTEAFF. In DNA, the CDR3 is TGTGCCAGCAGCAAGTCGGGAGGGGACACTGAAGCTTTCTTT.

This clonotype was seen more than once but under ten times. The V gene is TRBV20-1, the J gene TRBJ2-7, with 9 bases aligning to TRBD2. The CDR3 totals 13 residues. J gave up 3 bases and V 1 base, and 1 base lay outside the gene matches. Germline V gives CDR1 DFQATT, CDR2 SNEGSKA (reference sequence). The chain's CDR3 is CSARGTSDYEQYF. The CDR3 nucleotides read TGCAGTGCTAGAGGGACTAGCGACTACGAGCAGTACTTC.

The sample holds a few counts of this clonotype. DNA for the CDR3: TGTGCCAGCAGCTTAGCCGAGACTAGCGTGATAGATACGCAGTATTTT. Translation: CASSLAETSVIDTQYF. The rearrangement uses TRBV7-8 and TRBJ2-3, with 8 bases fitting TRBD2. There are 16 residues in the CDR3. The V gene end was trimmed by 0 bases and the J gene end by 5 bases; junction bases not matched to a gene: 7. In germline, CDR1 is SGHVS, CDR2 FQNEAQ.

This clonotype was seen only a few times. The chain combines TRBV30 with TRBJ2-4, with D tentatively TRBD2 (5 bases). CDR1 is GTSNPN and CDR2 is SVGIG in the germline V gene (reference sequence). The V gene lost 1 base and the J gene lost 8 bases, with 18 bases spanning the gap. The CDR3 has 15 residues. The CDR3 loop is CAWSATSDRMDIQYF. DNA for the CDR3: TGTGCCTGGAGTGCCACTAGTGATCGGATGGACATTCAGTACTTC.

The rearrangement joins TRBV29-1 to TRBJ2-5, with 7 nucleotides matching TRBD1. CDR3 length equals 12 residues. The J segment lost 3 bases and the V segment lost 4 bases, leaving 2 bases of the junction unmatched. Germline V lookup: CDR1 SQVTM, CDR2 ANQGSEA. CDR3 protein: CSVVGTEETQYF. CDR3 coding DNA: TGCAGCGTTGTAGGGACAGAAGAGACCCAGTACTTC.

This clonotype was seen a few times. V gene TRBV11-2 combines with J gene TRBJ1-2; 7 bases line up with TRBD1. V gave up 1 base and J gave up 1 base; unmatched junction bases: 6. This CDR3 contains 16 residues. Germline assignment: CDR1 SGHAT and CDR2 FQNNGV. The CDR3 sequence is CASSLAGDSFNYGYTF. DNA of the CDR3: TGTGCCAGCAGCTTAGCCGGGGACAGCTTTAACTATGGCTACACCTTC.

The chain combines TRBV19 with TRBJ2-7; D is undetermined. The V and J ends lost 9 bases and 6 bases respectively, with 6 bases between them. The CDR3 runs to 9 residues. Germline values: CDR1 LNHDA, CDR2 SQIVND (reference sequence). CDR3 bases: TGTGCCAGACGGCTCGAGCAGTACGTC. This gives the protein CARRLEQYV.

This clonotype was seen more than once but under ten times. The CDR3 protein is CASSSRRENTEAFF. CDR3 sequence (DNA): TGTGCCAGCAGTTCTCGACGAGAGAACACTGAAGCTTTCTTT. The rearrangement uses TRBV28 and TRBJ1-1, with D unresolved. CDR3 length equals 14 residues. The V end lost 4 bases, the J end lost 1 base, and 10 bases lay between the germline ends. Germline V gene sequence: CDR1 MDHEN, CDR2 SYDVKM.

This clonotype was observed a handful of times. V gene TRBV10-3 combines with J gene TRBJ1-4; unclear D gene. With 0 bases removed from V and 4 bases from J, the gap between germline ends came to 9 bases. Germline V gene lookup returns CDR1 ENHRY and CDR2 SYGVKD. This CDR3 has 15 amino acids. CDR3: CAISESQEINEKLFF. In DNA, the CDR3 is TGTGCCATCAGTGAGTCGCAGGAGATTAATGAAAAACTGTTTTTT.

CDR3 in amino acids: CASSPETGNIEKLFF. The CDR3 DNA reads TGTGCCAGCAGCCCTGAGACAGGGAATATTGAAAAACTGTTTTTT. The V call is TRBV7-2, the J call TRBJ1-4, with TRBD1 matching 7 bases. V shed 5 bases and J 7 bases; nucleotides not matched to a gene: 10. This CDR3 is built from 15 residues. The germline V gene encodes CDR1 SGHTA and CDR2 FQGNSA. Drawing the rest from reference TRBV7-2 and TRBJ1-4, the complete variable domain is GAGVSQSPSNKVTEKGKDVELRCDPISGHTALYWYRQSLGQGLEFLIYFQGNSAPDKSGLPSDRFSAERTGGSVSTLTIQRTQQEDSAVYLCASSPETGNIEKLFFGSGTQLSVL.

The genes are TRBV27 and TRBJ2-5; the D gene is possibly TRBD2 (6 bases). Per the germline V gene, CDR1 is MNHEY and CDR2 is SMNVEV (reference sequence). The V end was cut by 7 bases, the J end by 2 bases, with 14 bases between. This CDR3 region has 14 residues. The chain's CDR3 is CASKTIAVQETQYF. The CDR3 DNA reads as TGTGCCAGCAAAACAATAGCGGTACAAGAGACCCAGTACTTC.

This clonotype was counted between two and nine times. J is TRBJ2-7 and V is TRBV18; no clear D. V was pared by 3 bases and J by 4 bases, with 13 bases between. CDR1 is KGHSH, CDR2 LQKENI, per germline. This CDR3 spans 14 amino acids. CDR3 nucleotide sequence: TGTGCCAGCTCACCGGGGATTGTGGAGTACGAGCAGTACTTC. Translated, it gives CASSPGIVEYEQYF.

In its sample, this clonotype was seen a few times. The chain combines TRBV20-1 with TRBJ2-1; TRBD2 might be the D (5 bases). Deletions cut 5 bases from V and 0 bases from J, with 11 bases between. Germline lookup yields CDR1 DFQATT and CDR2 SNEGSKA (reference sequence). The CDR3 has 14 residues. The CDR3 nucleotides read TGCAGTGCTCCACAGCGGTACTCCTACAATGAGCAGTTCTTC. Translation gives CSAPQRYSYNEQFF.

V gene TRBV12-3 or TRBV12-4 combines with J gene TRBJ2-1; 7 nucleotides line up with TRBD1. Losses at the gene ends were 3 bases for V and 1 base for J; bases not matched to a gene: 9. The CDR3 runs to 17 residues. CDR3 sequence: CASSFFPTTGSYNEQFF. DNA for the CDR3: TGTGCCAGCAGTTTCTTCCCCACGACAGGGTCCTACAATGAGCAGTTCTTC.

This clonotype has a count of ten or more. The chain is built from TRBV7-2 and TRBJ2-1; 9 nucleotides align to TRBD2. The trim removed 5 bases at V and 5 bases at J, leaving 19 bases unmatched. The CDR3 spans 19 residues. Germline V lookup: CDR1 SGHTA, CDR2 FQGNSA. CDR3 nucleotides: TGTGCCAGCAGCCGACTCGCGGGGGGGATTCTTACAGCGAACAATGAGCAGTTCTTC. Its protein product is CASSRLAGGILTANNEQFF.

The CDR3 sequence is CASSFRDYEQYV. CDR3 in DNA: TGTGCCAGCAGCTTCAGGGATTACGAGCAGTACGTC. The genes are TRBV7-9 and TRBJ2-7, with D possibly being TRBD1 (5 bases). This CDR3 region has 12 residues. Trimming pared 3 bases from V and 4 bases from J, leaving 7 bases between. Germline loops: CDR1 SEHNR, CDR2 FQNEAQ (reference sequence).

The sample holds many counts of this clonotype. The chain combines TRBV20-1 with TRBJ2-7, with 8 bases fitting TRBD2. After removal of 5 bases from V and 4 bases from J, the junction contained 10 bases not matched to a gene. Germline V CDR1 and CDR2: DFQATT, SNEGSKA (reference sequence). The CDR3 has 14 amino acids. CDR3 coding DNA: TGCAGTGCTCGTAGAAGCGGGGGAGATTACGAGCAGTACGTC. Translating it yields CSARRSGGDYEQYV.

In its sample, this clonotype was seen many times. The CDR3 region has the DNA TGCGCCAGCAGCCAAGAGTTCGGCTCTGGGGCCAACGTCCTGACTTTC. The encoded protein is CASSQEFGSGANVLTF. The chain couples TRBV4-1 to TRBJ2-6; D call uncertain. Trimming pared 0 bases from V and 0 bases from J, leaving 6 bases between. The CDR3 loop spans 16 amino acids. Looked up from germline, CDR1 is MGHRA and CDR2 is YSYEKL.

In DNA, the CDR3 is TGTGCCAGCAGCTTAAGACTAGCGGGAATAGATACGCAGTATTTT. Its protein product is CASSLRLAGIDTQYF. The chain couples TRBV7-9 to TRBJ2-3; 11 bases fit TRBD2. Germline lookup yields CDR1 SEHNR and CDR2 FQNEAQ (reference sequence). V lost 2 bases and J lost 5; bases outside the gene matches: 3. The CDR3 contains 15 residues.

The J gene is TRBJ1-1, the V gene TRBV6-5; D gene ambiguous. This CDR3 is 15 amino acids long. The germline gives CDR1 MNHEY, CDR2 SVGAGI. V gave up 5 bases and J gave up 1 base, with 14 bases separating them. The CDR3 DNA is TGTGCCAGCAGTCCAGAGACGGTCCCGAACACTGAAGCTTTCTTT. This gives the protein CASSPETVPNTEAFF.

This clonotype was counted between two and nine times. V gene TRBV5-1 combines with J gene TRBJ2-2; TRBD1 is a possible D gene (5 bases). The CDR3 runs to 17 residues. Germline V gene data show CDR1 as SGHRS and CDR2 as YFSETQ. V was shortened by 2 bases and J by 3 bases, with 17 bases between the two germline ends. The CDR3 DNA reads as TGCGCCAGCAGCTTCCCGGGCTGGGGCTCGGACACCGGGGAGCTGTTTTTT. Amino acids: CASSFPGWGSDTGELFF.